This T cell receptor (beta chain) was recovered during a study of cytomegalovirus exposure and HLA in healthy donors. This clone was observed a single time. What it binds is unknown. The CDR3 has 14 residues. In germline, CDR1 is LNHDA, CDR2 SQIVND (reference sequence). Trimming stripped 5 bases from V and 4 bases from J, with 14 bases between. General observations from the study: TCR beta sequences reportedly predicted the HLA-A and HLA-B alleles of most subjects accurately. A list of more than 150 TCR beta chains associated with cytomegalovirus was given. Being productive about 87% or about 30% of the time was typical of most TCR beta V segments in an earlier analysis.

Primers for the PCR totalled 60 Vbeta and 13 Jbeta. The method was immunoSEQ multiplex PCR; TCRdb's version includes in-frame clones alone and lacks a portion of them. The table lists about 180,000 clones, roughly four fifths of them singletons. Specimen: PBMCs. The rearrangement uses TRBV19 and TRBJ1-2, with D unclear. The origin of this receptor is a female donor in good health and CMV-seronegative. The CDR3 region has the DNA TGTGCCAGTAGTTCCGGACTGGAAATCTATGGCTACACCTTC. It translates to CASSSGLEIYGYTF.